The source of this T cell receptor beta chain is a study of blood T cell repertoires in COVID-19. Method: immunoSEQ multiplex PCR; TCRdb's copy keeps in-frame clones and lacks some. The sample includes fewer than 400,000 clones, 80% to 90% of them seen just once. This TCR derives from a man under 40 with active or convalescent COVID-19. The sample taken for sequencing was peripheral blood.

The chain's CDR3 is CASSFRTGRYEQYF. The CDR3 region has the DNA TGTGCCAGCAGCTTCCGGACAGGGCGGTACGAGCAGTACTTC. The gene calls are TRBV5-8 and TRBJ2-7, with 8 nucleotides matching TRBD1. The CDR3 is 14 amino acids. The trim removed 2 bases at V and 4 bases at J, leaving 5 bases unmatched. Germline V CDR1 and CDR2: SGHTS, YDEGEE.